The entry below gives a single T cell receptor (beta chain) sequence along with its context. The target antigen is unknown. The time point: pre-treatment sample, taken before nivolumab and TIL therapy. The libraries were made with immunoSEQ v3. Profiled with immunoSEQ multiplex PCR; TCRdb holds only in-frame clones, not every one. The sample records about 52,000 clones, about 80% being singletons. The sample is drawn from a study of TIL therapy for anti-PD-1-resistant metastatic lung cancer. Whole-study findings and limits: TIL clonotype persistence in blood showed no apparent association with response.

Germline V gene data show CDR1 as SGHTA and CDR2 as FQGNSA. CDR3 length equals 16 residues. V trimming: 5 bases; J trimming: 4 bases; junction bases outside the gene matches: 13. The clonotype was recovered from a woman between 30 and 79 years old with non-small cell lung cancer. The material sequenced was blood, taken at baseline. The chain has TRBV7-2 and TRBJ1-2; TRBD1 matches 7 bases. In DNA, the CDR3 is TGTGCCAGCAGCGCGATACCCGGAAGACAGGGCTATGGCTACACCTTC. Its protein is CASSAIPGRQGYGYTF.